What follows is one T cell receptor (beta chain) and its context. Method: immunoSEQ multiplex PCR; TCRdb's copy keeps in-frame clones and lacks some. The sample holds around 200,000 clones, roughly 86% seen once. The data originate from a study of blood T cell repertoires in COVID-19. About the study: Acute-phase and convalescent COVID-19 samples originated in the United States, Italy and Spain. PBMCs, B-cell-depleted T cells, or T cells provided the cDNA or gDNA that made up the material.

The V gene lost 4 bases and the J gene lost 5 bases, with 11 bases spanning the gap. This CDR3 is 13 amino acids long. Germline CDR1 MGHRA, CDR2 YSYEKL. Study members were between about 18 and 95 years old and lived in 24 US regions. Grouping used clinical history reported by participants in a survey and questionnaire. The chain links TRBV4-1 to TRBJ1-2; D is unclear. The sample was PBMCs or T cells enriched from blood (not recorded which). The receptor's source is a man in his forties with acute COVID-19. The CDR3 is CASSPAAIYGYTF. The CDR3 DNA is TGCGCCAGCAGCCCCGCGGCGATATATGGCTACACCTTC.